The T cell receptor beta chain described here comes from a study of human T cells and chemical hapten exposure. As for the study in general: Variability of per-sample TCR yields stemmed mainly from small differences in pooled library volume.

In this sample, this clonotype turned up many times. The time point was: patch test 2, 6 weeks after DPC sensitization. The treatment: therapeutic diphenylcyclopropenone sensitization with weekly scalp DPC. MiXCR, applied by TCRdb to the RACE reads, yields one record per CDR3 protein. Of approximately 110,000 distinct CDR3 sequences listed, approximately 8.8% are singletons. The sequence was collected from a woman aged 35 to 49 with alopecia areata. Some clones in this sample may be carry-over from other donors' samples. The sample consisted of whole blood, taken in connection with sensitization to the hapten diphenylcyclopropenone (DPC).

This CDR3 reads CASSLGGWNTDTQYF. DNA for the CDR3: TGTGCCAGCAGCTTAGGGGGCTGGAATACAGATACGCAGTATTTT. This sequence joins TRBV7-3 and TRBJ2-3; D possibly corresponds to TRBD1 (6 bases). The germline gives CDR1 SGHTA, CDR2 FQGTGA. This CDR3 is 15 amino acids long. The V end lost 2 bases, the J end lost 3 bases, and 12 bases lay between the germline ends.